Below are 5 T cell receptor beta chains sequenced from a single sample in a study of blood T cell repertoires in COVID-19. Only in-frame clones appear in the TCRdb table, and some are missing; sequencing was by immunoSEQ multiplex PCR. The table includes tens of thousands of clones, approximately 83% detected once. The sequencing sample was made of peripheral blood. These receptors were taken from a man aged 35-49 years with acute or convalescent COVID-19.

This clone occurred a few times. The rearrangement links TRBV6-4 to TRBJ1-1; maybe TRBD1 (5 bases). V lost 6 bases, J lost 3 bases, and 14 bases lay in between. CDR3 size: 14 residues. Germline V gives CDR1 MRHNA, CDR2 SNTAGT. This CDR3 reads CASRERDGDTEAFF. The CDR3 bases are TGTGCCAGCAGGGAGCGGGACGGGGACACTGAAGCTTTCTTT.

The chain links TRBV4-2 to TRBJ2-3; 9 bases map to TRBD2. This CDR3 region has 17 residues. The junction had 6 bases not matched to a gene; V was cut back by 1 base and J by 1 base. Germline CDR1 reads LGHNA; CDR2 reads YNFKEQ. The DNA for the CDR3 is TGTGCCAGCAGCCAAGGGCTGGCTAGCGGGGGCACAGATACGCAGTATTTT. This codes for CASSQGLASGGTDTQYF.

The V call is TRBV6-5, the J call TRBJ2-7; D gene uncertain. CDR1 and CDR2 from the germline V gene are MNHEY and SVGAGI. This CDR3 spans 11 amino acids. The V end lost 5 bases, the J end lost 7 bases, and 9 bases lay between the germline ends. The CDR3 nucleotides are TGTGCCAGCAGTCCCCGTATTGAGCAGTACTTC. Translation: CASSPRIEQYF.

The rearrangement links TRBV5-5 to TRBJ1-4, with TRBD1 matching 7 bases. V was clipped by 3 bases and J by 6 bases; unmatched bases: 8. Germline V CDR1 and CDR2: SGHKS, YYEKEE (reference sequence). This CDR3 has 15 amino acids. This CDR3 is CASSSEGAGYEKLFF. For the CDR3, the DNA is TGTGCCAGCAGCTCGGAGGGGGCCGGATATGAAAAACTGTTTTTT. The whole variable domain, remainder taken from reference TRBV5-5 and TRBJ1-4, is DAGVTQSPTHLIKTRGQQVTLRCSPISGHKSVSWYQQVLGQGPQFIFQYYEKEERGRGNFPDRFSARQFPNYSSELNVNALLLGDSALYLCASSSEGAGYEKLFFGSGTQLSVL.

CDR3 in amino acids: CAWSVLGSEQYF. In DNA, the CDR3 is TGTGCCTGGAGTGTACTAGGTAGCGAGCAGTACTTC. This rearrangement joins TRBV30 to TRBJ2-7, with a tentative D call TRBD2 (5 bases). The V gene's germline CDR1 is GTSNPN and CDR2 SVGIG (reference sequence). V dropped 0 bases and J dropped 6 bases, with 9 bases sitting between them. This CDR3 comprises 12 residues. The full variable domain, with the rest looked up from reference TRBV30 and TRBJ2-7, is SQTIHQWPATLVQPVGSPLSLECTVEGTSNPNLYWYRQAAGRGLQLLFYSVGIGQISSEVPQNLSASRPQDRQFILSSKKLLLSDSGFYLCAWSVLGSEQYFGPGTRLTVT.